This TCR beta chain derives from a study of control samples from healthy donors and cancer patients. CDR1 is SNHLY, CDR2 FYNNEI, per germline. The CDR3 length is 16 residues. After removal of 6 bases from V and 2 bases from J, the junction contained 8 bases not matched to a gene. TCRdb keeps only in-frame clones here, not all; method: immunoSEQ multiplex PCR. Of over 150,000 clones detected, more than 85% appear once; the ten largest clones hold roughly 2.1%. Sequenced sample: blood. The V and J genes are TRBV2 and TRBJ1-4, with 8 bases fitting TRBD1. The clonotype was recovered from a woman aged 40 to 50 in good health. CDR3 residues: CASRGQAAGTNEKLFF. Here the CDR3 DNA reads TGTGCCAGCAGGGGACAGGCCGCGGGGACTAATGAAAAACTGTTTTTT.